This T cell receptor (beta chain) was recovered during a study of Ad26.COV2.S vaccination and SARS-CoV-2 variants. This CDR3 spans 14 amino acids. CDR1 is MDHEN, CDR2 SYDVKM, per germline. Trimming took off 5 bases at V and 2 bases at J, with 13 bases between the two ends. The protocol was immunoSEQ multiplex PCR, while the TCRdb copy is restricted to in-frame clones and leaves out a portion. The repertoire holds 510,000 or so clones, with about 83% as singletons. Treatment meaning: some 19 received Ad26.COV2.S at low or high dose, single or two shots; roughly 5 received placebo; per-sample allocation not given. Following the first vaccine or placebo injection, samples were taken on day 63. At a Boston site, the person donating was an adult of 18-55 years. Wuhan-strain spike was delivered by a replication-incompetent Ad26 vector. Notes on the study in general: Placebo recipients had lower spike-specific TCR breadth than vaccine recipients. The breadth of spike-specific CD8+ and CD4+ T cell responses after vaccination was reportedly substantial.

Turning to this clone: Its antigen is unknown.

The gene calls are TRBV28 and TRBJ2-7; the D is unclear. Sequences were derived from peripheral blood, sampled in a trial of Ad26.COV2.S vaccine versus placebo. The sequence was obtained from a person aged 18-65 years who received the Ad26.COV2.S COVID-19 vaccine or a placebo. Written as DNA, the CDR3 is TGTGCCAGCAGTCCCCGAACCCAGGCCTACGAGCAGTACTTC. Protein sequence: CASSPRTQAYEQYF.